Below, one TCR beta chain is given with its context. Its antigen is unidentified. These data come from a study of shared clonotypes between healthy human individuals. Findings and limits, study-wide: Researchers sampled only blood; tissue repertoires likely differ.

This CDR3 has 16 residues. Trimming took off 0 bases at V and 2 bases at J, with 13 bases between the two ends. Germline assignment: CDR1 MNHEY and CDR2 SVGAGI. In replicate PCRs of unsorted PBMC, around 0.3 ug DNA, tens of thousands of T cell genomes, was used. Only in-frame clones appear in the TCRdb table, and some are missing; sequencing was by immunoSEQ multiplex PCR. The sample holds about 510,000 clones, roughly 78% seen once. The V call is TRBV6-5, the J call TRBJ2-5; possibly TRBD2 for D (6 bases). The source of this sequence is a woman aged 40-49 years in good health. Some clones in this sample may be carry-over from other donors' samples. Sequenced: PBMCs. In nucleotides, the CDR3 is TGTGCCAGCAGTTACTCAGGAGGACGGGGGCAAGAGACCCAGTACTTC. It codes for CASSYSGGRGQETQYF.